This T cell receptor (beta chain) appears in the sequencing data of a study of neurological immune-mediated disorders. In Maryland, USA, blood bank volunteers were the healthy controls. TCRdb analysed the 5' RACE reads with MiXCR anew, one entry per CDR3 protein. Altogether tens of thousands of distinct CDR3 sequences are present, less than 15% being singletons, with the ten largest covering about 6.8%. Germline V gives CDR1 SGHVS, CDR2 FQNEAQ. The germline V and J ends were trimmed by 2 bases and 8 bases, with 13 bases remaining between them. There are 15 residues in the CDR3. This clonotype appeared many times.

What was sequenced was PBMCs. The chain couples TRBV7-8 to TRBJ1-6, with D possibly TRBD1 on 6 matching bases. This sequence originates from a woman aged 50 to 65 in good health. CDR3 DNA sequence: TGTGCCAGCAGCTTACAACAGGGAGGCGATTCACCCCTCCACTTT. Residues: CASSLQQGGDSPLHF.